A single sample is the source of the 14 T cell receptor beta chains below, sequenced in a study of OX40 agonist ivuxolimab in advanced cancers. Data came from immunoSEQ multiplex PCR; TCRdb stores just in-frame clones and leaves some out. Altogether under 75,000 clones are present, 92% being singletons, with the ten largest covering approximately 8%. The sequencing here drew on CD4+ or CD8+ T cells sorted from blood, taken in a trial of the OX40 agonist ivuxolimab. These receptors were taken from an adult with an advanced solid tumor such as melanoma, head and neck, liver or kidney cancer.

The CDR3 spells CASSVVVAGELFF. The DNA for the CDR3 is TGTGCCAGCAGCGTAGTAGTGGCCGGGGAGCTGTTTTTT. The gene calls are TRBV9 and TRBJ2-2, with D unclear. This CDR3 region has 13 residues. V lost 0 bases, J lost 6 bases, and 6 bases lay in between. Germline CDR1 and CDR2: SGDLS and YYNGEE.

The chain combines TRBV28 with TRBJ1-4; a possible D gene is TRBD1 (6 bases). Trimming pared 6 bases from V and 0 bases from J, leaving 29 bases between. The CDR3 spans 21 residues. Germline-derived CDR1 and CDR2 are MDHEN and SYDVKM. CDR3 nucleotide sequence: TGTGCCAGCAGCAACGAGCCACGGGAACAGGGCTTTACAGCAACTAATGAAAAACTGTTTTTT. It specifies CASSNEPREQGFTATNEKLFF.

CDR3 loop: CAISEFWDRSQETQYF. DNA for the CDR3: TGTGCCATCAGTGAGTTCTGGGACAGGAGCCAAGAGACCCAGTACTTC. The V call is TRBV10-3, the J call TRBJ2-5, with TRBD1 matching over 8 bases. The CDR3 consists of 16 residues. Germline CDR1 ENHRY, CDR2 SYGVKD. The junction had 5 bases not matched to a gene; V was cut back by 1 base and J by 1 base.

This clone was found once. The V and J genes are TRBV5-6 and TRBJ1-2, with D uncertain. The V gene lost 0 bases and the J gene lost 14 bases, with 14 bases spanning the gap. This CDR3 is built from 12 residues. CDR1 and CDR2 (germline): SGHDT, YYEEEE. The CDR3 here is CASSLGNLWWTF. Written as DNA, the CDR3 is TGTGCCAGCAGCTTGGGAAATCTATGGTGGACCTTC. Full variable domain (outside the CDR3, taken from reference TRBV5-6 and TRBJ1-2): DAGVTQSPTHLIKTRGQQVTLRCSPKSGHDTVSWYQQALGQGPQFIFQYYEEEERQRGNFPDRFSGHQFPNYSSELNVNALLLGDSALYLCASSLGNLWWTFGSGTRLTVV.

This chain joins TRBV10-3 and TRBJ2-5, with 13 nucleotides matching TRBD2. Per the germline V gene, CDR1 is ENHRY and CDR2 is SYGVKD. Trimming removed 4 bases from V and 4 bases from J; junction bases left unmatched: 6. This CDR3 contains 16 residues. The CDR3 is CAISASLAGGLETQYF. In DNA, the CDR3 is TGTGCCATCAGTGCGTCACTAGCGGGGGGGCTAGAGACCCAGTACTTC.

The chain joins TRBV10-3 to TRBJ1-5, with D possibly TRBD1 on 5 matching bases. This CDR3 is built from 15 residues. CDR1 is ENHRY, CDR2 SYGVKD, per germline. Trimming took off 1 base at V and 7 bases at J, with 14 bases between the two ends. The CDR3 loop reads CAISEYDRETQPQHF. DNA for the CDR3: TGTGCCATCAGTGAGTACGACAGAGAAACCCAGCCCCAGCATTTT.

For the CDR3, the DNA is TGTGCTAGTGGTTTACCCGACAGGGACCTTCCTTTCTATGGCTACACCTTC. Translation: CASGLPDRDLPFYGYTF. The rearrangement joins TRBV12-5 to TRBJ1-2; 7 nucleotides line up with TRBD1. This CDR3 is built from 17 residues. The J segment lost 4 bases and the V segment lost 3 bases, leaving 14 bases of the junction unmatched. Per germline, CDR1 LGHNT and CDR2 FRNRAP.

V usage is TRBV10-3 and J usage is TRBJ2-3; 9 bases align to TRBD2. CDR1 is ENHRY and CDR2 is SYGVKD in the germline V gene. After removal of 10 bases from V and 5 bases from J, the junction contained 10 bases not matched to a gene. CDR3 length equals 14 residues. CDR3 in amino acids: CASSSGEGVDTQYF. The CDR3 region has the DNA TGTGCCAGCTCTAGCGGGGAGGGGGTAGATACGCAGTATTTT.

The CDR3 bases are TGTGCCAGCAGCTTAGGTGGGGGCTCCTACGAGCAGTACTTC. This encodes CASSLGGGSYEQYF. This rearrangement joins TRBV11-2 to TRBJ2-7, with D perhaps given as TRBD1 or TRBD2 (5 bases each). The CDR3 contains 14 residues. The germline gives CDR1 SGHAT, CDR2 FQNNGV. V was shortened by 1 base and J by 0 bases, with 7 bases between the two germline ends.

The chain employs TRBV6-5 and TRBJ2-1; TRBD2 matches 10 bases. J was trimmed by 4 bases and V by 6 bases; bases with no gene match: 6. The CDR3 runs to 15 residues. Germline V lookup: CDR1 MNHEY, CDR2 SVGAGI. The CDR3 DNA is TGTGCCAGCAGCCAAAGCGGGGGGGCATACAATGAGCAGTTCTTC. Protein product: CASSQSGGAYNEQFF.

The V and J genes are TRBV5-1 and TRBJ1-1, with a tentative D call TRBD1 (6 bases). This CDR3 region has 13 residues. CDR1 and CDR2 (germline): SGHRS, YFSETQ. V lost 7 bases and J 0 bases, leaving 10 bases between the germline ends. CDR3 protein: CASRQDMNTEAFF. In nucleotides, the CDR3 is TGCGCCAGCCGACAGGACATGAACACTGAAGCTTTCTTT.

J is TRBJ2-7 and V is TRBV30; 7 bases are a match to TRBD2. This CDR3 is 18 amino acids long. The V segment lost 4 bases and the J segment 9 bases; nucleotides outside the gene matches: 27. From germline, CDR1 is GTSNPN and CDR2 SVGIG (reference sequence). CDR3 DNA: TGTGCCTGGACCCCTGCGATAGCGGGCCTGGTCGGGTTCTGGGGGCAGTACTTC. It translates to CAWTPAIAGLVGFWGQYF.

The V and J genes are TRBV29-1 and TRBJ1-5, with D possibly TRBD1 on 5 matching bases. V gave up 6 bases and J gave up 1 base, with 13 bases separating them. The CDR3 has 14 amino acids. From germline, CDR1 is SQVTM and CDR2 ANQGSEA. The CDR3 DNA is TGCAGCGTCCTAGCAGGGTCGAGCAATCAGCCCCAGCATTTT. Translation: CSVLAGSSNQPQHF.

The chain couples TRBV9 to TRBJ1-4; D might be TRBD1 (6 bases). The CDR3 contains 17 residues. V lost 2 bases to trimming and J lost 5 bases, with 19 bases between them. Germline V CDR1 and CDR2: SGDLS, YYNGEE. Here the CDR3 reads CASSVDGRGSENEKLFF. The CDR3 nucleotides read TGTGCCAGCAGCGTTGATGGCAGGGGTTCGGAGAATGAAAAACTGTTTTTT.